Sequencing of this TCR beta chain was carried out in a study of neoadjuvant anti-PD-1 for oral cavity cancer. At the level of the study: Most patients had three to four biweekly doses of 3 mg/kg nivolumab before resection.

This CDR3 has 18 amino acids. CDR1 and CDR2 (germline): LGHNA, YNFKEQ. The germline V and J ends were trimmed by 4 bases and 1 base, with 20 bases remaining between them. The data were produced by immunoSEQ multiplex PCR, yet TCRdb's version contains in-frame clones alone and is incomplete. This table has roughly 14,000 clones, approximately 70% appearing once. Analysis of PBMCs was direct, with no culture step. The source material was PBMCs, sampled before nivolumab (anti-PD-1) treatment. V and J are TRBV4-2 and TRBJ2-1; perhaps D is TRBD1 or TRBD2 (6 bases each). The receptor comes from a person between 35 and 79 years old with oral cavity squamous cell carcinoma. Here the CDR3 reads CASSPLKGGKESYNEQFF. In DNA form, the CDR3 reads TGTGCCAGCAGCCCTTTAAAGGGGGGTAAAGAATCCTACAATGAGCAGTTCTTC.